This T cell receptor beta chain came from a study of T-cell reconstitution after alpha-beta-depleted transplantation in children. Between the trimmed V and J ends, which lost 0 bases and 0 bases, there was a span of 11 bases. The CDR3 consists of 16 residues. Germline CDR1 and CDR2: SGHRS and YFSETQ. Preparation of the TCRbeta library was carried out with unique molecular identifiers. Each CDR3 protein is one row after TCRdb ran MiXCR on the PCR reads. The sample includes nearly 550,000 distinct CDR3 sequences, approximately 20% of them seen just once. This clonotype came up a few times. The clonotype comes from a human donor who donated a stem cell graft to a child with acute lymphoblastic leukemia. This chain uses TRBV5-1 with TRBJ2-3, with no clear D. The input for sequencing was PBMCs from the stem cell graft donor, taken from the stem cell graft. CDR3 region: CASSLDGSSSTDTQYF. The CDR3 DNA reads TGCGCCAGCAGCTTGGATGGGTCCTCTAGCACAGATACGCAGTATTTT.